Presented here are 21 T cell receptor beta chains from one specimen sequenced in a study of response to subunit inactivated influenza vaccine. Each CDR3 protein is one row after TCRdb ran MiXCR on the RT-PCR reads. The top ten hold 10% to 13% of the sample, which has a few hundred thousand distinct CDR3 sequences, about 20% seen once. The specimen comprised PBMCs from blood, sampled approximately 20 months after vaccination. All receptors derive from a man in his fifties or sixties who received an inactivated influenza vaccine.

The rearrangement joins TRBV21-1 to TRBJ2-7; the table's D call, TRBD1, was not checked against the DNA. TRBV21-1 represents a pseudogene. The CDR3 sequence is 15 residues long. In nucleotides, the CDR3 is TGTGCCAGCAGCAAACTCGGGAAGTGTTCGTACGAGCAGTACTTC. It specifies CASSKLGKCSYEQYF.

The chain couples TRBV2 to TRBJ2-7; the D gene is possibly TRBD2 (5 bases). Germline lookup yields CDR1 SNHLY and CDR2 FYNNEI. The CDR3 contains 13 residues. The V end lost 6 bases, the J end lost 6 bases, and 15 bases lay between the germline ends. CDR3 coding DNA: TGTGCCAGCAGGACGGGATCGGGTCGCGAGCAGTACTTC. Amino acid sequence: CASRTGSGREQYF. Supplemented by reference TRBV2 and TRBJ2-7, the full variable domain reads EPEVTQTPSHQVTQMGQEVILRCVPISNHLYFYWYRQILGQKVEFLVSFYNNEISEKSEIFDDQFSVERPDGSNFTLKIRSTKLEDSAMYFCASRTGSGREQYFGPGTRLTVT.

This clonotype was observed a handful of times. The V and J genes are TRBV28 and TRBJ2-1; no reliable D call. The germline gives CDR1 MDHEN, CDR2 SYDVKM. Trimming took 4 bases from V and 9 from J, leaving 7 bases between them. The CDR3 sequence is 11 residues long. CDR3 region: CASSWLGEQFF. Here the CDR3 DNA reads TGTGCCAGCAGTTGGTTGGGTGAGCAGTTCTTC.

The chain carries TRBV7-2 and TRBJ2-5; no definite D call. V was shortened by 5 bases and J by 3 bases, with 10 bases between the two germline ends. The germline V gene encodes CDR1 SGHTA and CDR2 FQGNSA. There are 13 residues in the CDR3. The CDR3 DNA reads TGTGCCAGCAGCCCGGGCTCGAAAGAGACCCAGTACTTC. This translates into CASSPGSKETQYF.

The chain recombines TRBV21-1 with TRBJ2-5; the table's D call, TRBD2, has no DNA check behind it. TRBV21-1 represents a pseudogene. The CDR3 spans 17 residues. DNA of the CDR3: TGTGCCAGCAGCAAACCCGGACTAGGGTTGGGCCAAGAGACCCAGTACTTC. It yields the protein CASSKPGLGLGQETQYF.

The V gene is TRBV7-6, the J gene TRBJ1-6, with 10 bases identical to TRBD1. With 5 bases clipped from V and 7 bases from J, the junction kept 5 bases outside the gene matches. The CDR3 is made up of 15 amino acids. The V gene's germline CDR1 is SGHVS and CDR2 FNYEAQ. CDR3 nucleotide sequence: TGTGCCAGCAGCATCGGGACAGGGGTAAATTCACCCCTCCACTTT. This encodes CASSIGTGVNSPLHF.

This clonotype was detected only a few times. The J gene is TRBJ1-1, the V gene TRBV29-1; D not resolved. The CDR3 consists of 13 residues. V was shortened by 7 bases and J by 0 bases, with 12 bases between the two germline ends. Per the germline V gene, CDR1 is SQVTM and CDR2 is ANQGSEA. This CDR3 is CSAARKLNTEAFF. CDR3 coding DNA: TGCAGCGCGGCCCGGAAGCTGAACACTGAAGCTTTCTTT.

CDR3 coding DNA: TGTGCCAGCAGCGAGGGACAGGGAGGAGGCAATGAGCAGTTCTTC. The encoded protein is CASSEGQGGGNEQFF. V is TRBV7-8 and J is TRBJ2-1; 9 positions agree with TRBD1. Germline V gives CDR1 SGHVS, CDR2 FQNEAQ. J lost 6 bases, V lost 5 bases, and 8 bases had no gene match. CDR3 length equals 15 residues.

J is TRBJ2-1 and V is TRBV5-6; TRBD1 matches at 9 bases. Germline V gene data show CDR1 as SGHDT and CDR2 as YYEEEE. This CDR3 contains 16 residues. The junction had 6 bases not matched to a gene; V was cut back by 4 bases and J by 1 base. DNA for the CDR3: TGTGCCAGCAGCATTGACAGGGGGAGTTCCTACAATGAGCAGTTCTTC. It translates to CASSIDRGSSYNEQFF.

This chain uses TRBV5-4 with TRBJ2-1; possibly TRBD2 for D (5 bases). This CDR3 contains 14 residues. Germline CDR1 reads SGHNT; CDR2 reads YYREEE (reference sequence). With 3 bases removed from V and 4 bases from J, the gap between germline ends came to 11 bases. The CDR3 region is CASSWVTRYNEQFF. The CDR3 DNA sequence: TGTGCCAGCAGCTGGGTTACTAGGTACAATGAGCAGTTCTTC.

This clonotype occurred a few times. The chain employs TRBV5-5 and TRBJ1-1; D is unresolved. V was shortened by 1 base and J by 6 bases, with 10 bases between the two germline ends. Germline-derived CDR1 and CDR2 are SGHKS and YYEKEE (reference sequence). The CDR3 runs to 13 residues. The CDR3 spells CASSLNLFPEAFF. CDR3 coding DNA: TGTGCCAGCAGCTTGAATTTGTTCCCTGAAGCTTTCTTT.

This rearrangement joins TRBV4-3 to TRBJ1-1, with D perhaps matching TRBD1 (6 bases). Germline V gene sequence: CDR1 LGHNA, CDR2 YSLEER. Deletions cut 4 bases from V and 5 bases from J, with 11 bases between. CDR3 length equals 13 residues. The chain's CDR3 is CASSRDRSTEAFF. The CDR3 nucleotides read TGCGCCAGCAGCCGAGACAGGTCGACTGAAGCTTTCTTT.

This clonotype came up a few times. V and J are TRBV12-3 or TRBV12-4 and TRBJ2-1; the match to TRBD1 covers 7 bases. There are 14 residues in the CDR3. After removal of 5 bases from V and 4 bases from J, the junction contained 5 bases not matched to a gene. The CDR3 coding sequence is TGTGCCAGCAGTCATGACAGGGCTTACAATGAGCAGTTCTTC. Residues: CASSHDRAYNEQFF.

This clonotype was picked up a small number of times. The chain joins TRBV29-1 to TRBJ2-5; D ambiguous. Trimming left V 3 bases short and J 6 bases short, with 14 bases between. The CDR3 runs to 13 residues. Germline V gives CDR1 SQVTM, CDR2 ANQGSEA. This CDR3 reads CSVEWVAGQTQYF. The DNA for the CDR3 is TGCAGCGTTGAGTGGGTGGCAGGACAGACCCAGTACTTC.

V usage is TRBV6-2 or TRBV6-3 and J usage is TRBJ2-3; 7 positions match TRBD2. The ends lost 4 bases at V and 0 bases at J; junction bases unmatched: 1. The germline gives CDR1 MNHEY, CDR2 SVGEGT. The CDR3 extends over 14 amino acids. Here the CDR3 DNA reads TGTGCCAGCAGTTGGGACTATAGCACAGATACGCAGTATTTT. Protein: CASSWDYSTDTQYF.

The CDR3 coding sequence is TGTGCCAGCAGCTTAGACTGGCTCGGGACCCAGTACTTC. Its translation: CASSLDWLGTQYF. The chain joins TRBV7-6 to TRBJ2-5; no clear D gene. V was shortened by 1 base and J by 7 bases, with 10 bases between the two germline ends. Per germline, CDR1 SGHVS and CDR2 FNYEAQ. The CDR3 runs 13 residues.

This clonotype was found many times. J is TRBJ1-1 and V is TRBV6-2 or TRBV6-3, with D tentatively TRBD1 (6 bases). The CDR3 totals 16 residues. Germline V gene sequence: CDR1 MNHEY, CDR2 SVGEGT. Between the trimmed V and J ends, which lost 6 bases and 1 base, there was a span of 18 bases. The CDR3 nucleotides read TGTGCCAGCAGCTCCCCCCTTGGGGGCCCGAACACTGAAGCTTTCTTT. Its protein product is CASSSPLGGPNTEAFF.

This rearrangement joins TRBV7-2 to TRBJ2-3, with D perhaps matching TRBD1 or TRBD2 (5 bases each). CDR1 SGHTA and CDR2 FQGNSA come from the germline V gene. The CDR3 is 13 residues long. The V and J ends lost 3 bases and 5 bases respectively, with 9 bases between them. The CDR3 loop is CASSLGVGDTQYF. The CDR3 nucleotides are TGTGCCAGCAGCTTGGGGGTAGGAGATACGCAGTATTTT.

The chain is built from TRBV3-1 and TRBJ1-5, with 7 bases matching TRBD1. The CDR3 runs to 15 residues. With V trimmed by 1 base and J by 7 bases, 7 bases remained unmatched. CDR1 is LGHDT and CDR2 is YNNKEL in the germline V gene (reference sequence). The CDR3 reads CASSQGGGQIQPQHF. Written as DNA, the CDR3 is TGTGCCAGCAGCCAAGGAGGGGGACAGATACAGCCCCAGCATTTT.

This CDR3 is CASSLVRDTTSRGQYF. CDR3 nucleotides: TGTGCCAGCAGCTTAGTTCGGGACACAACCTCTCGAGGGCAGTATTTT. The chain uses TRBV7-2 and TRBJ2-3, with D tentatively TRBD1 (6 bases). Trimming shortened V by 1 base and J by 11 bases, and 22 bases separated the two germline ends. The CDR3 sequence is 16 residues long. Germline-derived CDR1 and CDR2 are SGHTA and FQGNSA. Full variable domain (remainder filled in from reference TRBV7-2 and TRBJ2-3): GAGVSQSPSNKVTEKGKDVELRCDPISGHTALYWYRQSLGQGLEFLIYFQGNSAPDKSGLPSDRFSAERTGGSVSTLTIQRTQQEDSAVYLCASSLVRDTTSRGQYFGPGTRLTVL.

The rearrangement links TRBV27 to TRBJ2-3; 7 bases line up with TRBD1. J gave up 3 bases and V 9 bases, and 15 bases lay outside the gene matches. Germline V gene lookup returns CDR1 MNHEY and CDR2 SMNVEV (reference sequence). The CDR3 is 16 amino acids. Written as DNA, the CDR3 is TGTGCCAGAATGAAAAAACGGGACAGTAGGACAGATACGCAGTATTTT. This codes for CARMKKRDSRTDTQYF.